These T cell receptor beta chains were read from a single sample in a study of blood T cells in healthy people across ages. Each CDR3 protein is one row after TCRdb ran MiXCR on the 5' RACE reads. The data show 700,000 to 950,000 distinct CDR3 sequences, with 58% seen just once and about 20% held by the top ten. Sequencing was carried out using blood. The source of these receptors is a man aged 25-40 years in good health. Both conserved end residues are part of each CDR3. D genes are given only for firm matches. Not all rows give a size; the values are once, few, many and, for expanded clones, a class.

j_gene	abundance	d_gene	v_gene	CDR3aa	CDR3nt
TRBJ2-7	many	.	TRBV6-6	CASSYRGDGYEQYF	TGTGCCAGCAGTTACAGAGGGGATGGGTACGAGCAGTACTTC
TRBJ2-3	.	.	TRBV18	CASSATGARGTDTQYF	TGTGCCAGCTCAGCGACGGGGGCGCGGGGCACAGATACGCAGTATTTT
TRBJ2-1	.	TRBD2	TRBV20-1	CSAAGLGIDNEQFF	TGCAGTGCTGCGGGACTAGGCATAGACAATGAGCAGTTCTTC
TRBJ2-1	.	.	TRBV7-3	CASSLNQNNEQFF	TGTGCCAGCAGCTTAAATCAAAACAATGAGCAGTTCTTC
TRBJ2-3	few	.	TRBV6-4	CASSDSGGAADTQYF	TGTGCCAGCAGTGACTCTGGCGGGGCGGCGGATACGCAGTATTTT
TRBJ2-7	.	.	TRBV7-2	CASSSRPQLTADNEQYF	TGTGCCAGCAGCTCACGACCTCAACTGACTGCAGACAATGAGCAGTACTTC
TRBJ1-2	.	.	TRBV5-1	CASSLVDGANYGYTF	TGCGCCAGCAGCTTGGTCGACGGAGCTAACTATGGCTACACCTTC
TRBJ2-1	few	.	TRBV7-2	CASSFWGAESYNEQFF	TGTGCCAGCAGCTTTTGGGGGGCCGAGTCCTACAATGAGCAGTTCTTC
TRBJ1-4	.	.	TRBV6-2/TRBV6-3	CATADSIIEKLFF	TGTGCCACCGCCGACAGTATCATCGAAAAACTGTTTTTT
TRBJ1-1	few	.	TRBV5-1	CASYETATEAFF	TGCGCCAGCTATGAGACAGCCACTGAAGCTTTCTTT
TRBJ2-1	.	.	TRBV4-3	CASSQEHHPSRNEQFF	TGCGCCAGCAGCCAAGAACATCACCCTTCACGCAATGAGCAGTTCTTC
TRBJ2-7	.	TRBD2	TRBV20-1	CSADTGTSPYEQYF	TGCAGTGCTGACACCGGGACTAGCCCCTACGAGCAGTACTTC
TRBJ1-5	.	.	TRBV6-5	CASSILPKGDQPQHF	TGTGCCAGCAGTATACTGCCGAAGGGGGATCAGCCCCAGCATTTT
TRBJ2-5	.	TRBD2	TRBV25-1	CASSDSGTSGVFQETQYF	TGTGCCAGCAGTGATTCCGGGACGAGCGGGGTGTTCCAAGAGACCCAGTACTTC
TRBJ2-2	.	TRBD2	TRBV28	CASRQSKAGEDIGELFF	TGTGCCAGCAGACAATCAAAAGCGGGAGAGGATATCGGGGAGCTGTTTTTT
TRBJ1-1	.	.	TRBV18	CASSPATGSGNEAFF	TGTGCCAGCTCACCCGCTACAGGGTCGGGAAATGAAGCTTTCTTT
TRBJ2-4	.	TRBD1	TRBV28	CASSSYGTGVNIQYF	TGTGCCAGCAGTTCTTATGGGACAGGGGTAAACATTCAGTACTTC